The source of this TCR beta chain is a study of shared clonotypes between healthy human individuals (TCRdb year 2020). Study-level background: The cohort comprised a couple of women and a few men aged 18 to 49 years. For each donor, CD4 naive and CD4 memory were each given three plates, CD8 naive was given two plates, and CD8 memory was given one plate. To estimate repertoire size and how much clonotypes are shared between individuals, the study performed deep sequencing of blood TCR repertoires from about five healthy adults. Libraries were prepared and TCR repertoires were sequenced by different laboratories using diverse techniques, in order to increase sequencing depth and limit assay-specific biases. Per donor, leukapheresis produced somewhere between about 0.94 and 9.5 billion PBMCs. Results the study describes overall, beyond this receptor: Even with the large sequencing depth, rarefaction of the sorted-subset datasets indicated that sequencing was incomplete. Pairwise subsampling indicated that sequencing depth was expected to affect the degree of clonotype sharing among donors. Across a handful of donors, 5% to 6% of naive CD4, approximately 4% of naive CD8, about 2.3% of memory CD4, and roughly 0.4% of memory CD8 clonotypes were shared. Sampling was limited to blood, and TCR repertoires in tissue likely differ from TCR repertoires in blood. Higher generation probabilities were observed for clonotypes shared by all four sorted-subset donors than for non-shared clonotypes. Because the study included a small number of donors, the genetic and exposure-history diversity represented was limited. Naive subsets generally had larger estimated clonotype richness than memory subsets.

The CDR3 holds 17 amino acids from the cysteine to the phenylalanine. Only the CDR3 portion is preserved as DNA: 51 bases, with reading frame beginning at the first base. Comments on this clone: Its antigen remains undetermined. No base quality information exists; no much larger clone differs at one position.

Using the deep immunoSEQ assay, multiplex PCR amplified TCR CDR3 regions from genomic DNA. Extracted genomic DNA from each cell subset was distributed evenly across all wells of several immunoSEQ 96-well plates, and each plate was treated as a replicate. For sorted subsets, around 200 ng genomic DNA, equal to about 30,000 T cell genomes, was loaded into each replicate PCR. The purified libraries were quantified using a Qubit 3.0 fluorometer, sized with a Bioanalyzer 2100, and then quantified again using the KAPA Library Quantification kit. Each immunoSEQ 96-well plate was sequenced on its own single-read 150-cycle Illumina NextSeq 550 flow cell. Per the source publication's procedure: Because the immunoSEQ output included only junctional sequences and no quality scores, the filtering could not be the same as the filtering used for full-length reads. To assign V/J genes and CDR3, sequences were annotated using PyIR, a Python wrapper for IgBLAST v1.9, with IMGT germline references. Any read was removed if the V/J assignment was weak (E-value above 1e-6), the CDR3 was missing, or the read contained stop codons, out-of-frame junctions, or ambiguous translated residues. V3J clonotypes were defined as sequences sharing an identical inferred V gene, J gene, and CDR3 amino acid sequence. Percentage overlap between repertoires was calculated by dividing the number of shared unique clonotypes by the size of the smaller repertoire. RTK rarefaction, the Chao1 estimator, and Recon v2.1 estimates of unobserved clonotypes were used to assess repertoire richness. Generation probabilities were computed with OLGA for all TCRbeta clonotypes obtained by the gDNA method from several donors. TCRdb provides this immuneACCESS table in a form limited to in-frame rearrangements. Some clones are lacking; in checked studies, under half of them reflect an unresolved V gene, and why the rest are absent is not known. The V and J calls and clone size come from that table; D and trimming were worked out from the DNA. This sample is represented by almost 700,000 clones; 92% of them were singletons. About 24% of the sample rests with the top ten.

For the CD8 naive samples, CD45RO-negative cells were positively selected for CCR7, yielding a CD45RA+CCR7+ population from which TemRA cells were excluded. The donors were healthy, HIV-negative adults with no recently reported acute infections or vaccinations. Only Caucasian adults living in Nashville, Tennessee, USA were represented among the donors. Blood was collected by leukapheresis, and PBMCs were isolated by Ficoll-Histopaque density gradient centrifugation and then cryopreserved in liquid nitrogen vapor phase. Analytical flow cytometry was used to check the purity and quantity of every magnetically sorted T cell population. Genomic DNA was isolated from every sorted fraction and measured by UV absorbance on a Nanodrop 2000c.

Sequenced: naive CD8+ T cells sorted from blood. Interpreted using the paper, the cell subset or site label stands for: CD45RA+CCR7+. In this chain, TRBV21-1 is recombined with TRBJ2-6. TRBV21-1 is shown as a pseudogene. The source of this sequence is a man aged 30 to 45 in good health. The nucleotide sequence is TGTGCCAGCACCGGAAACTCGATAGGCTCTGGGGCCAACGTCCTGACTTTC. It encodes CASTGNSIGSGANVLTF.